Each of the 18 T cell receptor beta chains below was sequenced from the same sample in a study of shared clonotypes between healthy human individuals. Only in-frame clones appear in the TCRdb table, and some are missing; sequencing was by immunoSEQ multiplex PCR. The table has roughly 1,000,000 clones, around 82% seen once; the top ten hold about 0.52%. The sequenced sample consisted of memory CD4+ T cells from PBMCs. As for subset: CD45RA-negative fraction. The receptors derive from a young man in good health. Some clones in this sample may be carry-over from other donors' samples.

The V call is TRBV14, the J call TRBJ1-4; D uncertain. V was pared by 2 bases and J by 5 bases, with 15 bases between. The CDR3 spans 16 residues. The V gene's germline CDR1 is SGHDN and CDR2 FVKESK. Here the CDR3 reads CASSQIGLGINEKLFF. The CDR3 DNA follows: TGTGCCAGCAGCCAAATTGGGCTTGGTATAAATGAAAAACTGTTTTTT.

The genes are TRBV7-3 and TRBJ2-6; D may match TRBD1 or TRBD2 (5 bases each). The V end was cut by 5 bases, the J end by 1 base, with 24 bases between. The germline V gene encodes CDR1 SGHTA and CDR2 FQGTGA. This CDR3 is 20 amino acids long. DNA of the CDR3: TGTGCCAGCAGCCAAGTAGGGGACGTTAGATTGATGTCTGGGGCCAACGTCCTGACTTTC. Its protein product is CASSQVGDVRLMSGANVLTF.

This clone was picked up one time. The CDR3 sequence is CASEFYRQGNTEAFF. The CDR3 region has the DNA TGTGCCAGCGAATTCTATAGGCAGGGGAACACTGAAGCTTTCTTT. The genes are TRBV7-9 and TRBJ1-1; tentative D call: TRBD1 (5 bases). Germline V lookup: CDR1 SEHNR, CDR2 FQNEAQ (reference sequence). The germline V and J ends were trimmed by 8 bases and 1 base, with 17 bases remaining between them. This CDR3 region has 15 residues.

J is TRBJ2-1 and V is TRBV29-1; unclear D gene. V lost 4 bases and J 3 bases, leaving 10 bases between the germline ends. The CDR3 has 13 amino acids. The germline V gene encodes CDR1 SQVTM and CDR2 ANQGSEA. The CDR3 region is CSVGTEIYNEQFF. In DNA form, the CDR3 reads TGCAGCGTTGGGACGGAGATCTACAATGAGCAGTTCTTC.

This clone was counted a single time. The chain uses TRBV5-1 and TRBJ2-2; tentatively, D is TRBD1 (6 bases). With 4 bases removed from V and 1 base from J, the gap between germline ends came to 14 bases. CDR3 size: 16 residues. In germline, CDR1 is SGHRS, CDR2 YFSETQ. The CDR3 is CASSLTEQGNTGELFF. CDR3 coding DNA: TGCGCCAGCAGCCTGACGGAACAGGGGAACACCGGGGAGCTGTTTTTT.

The chain links TRBV21-1 to TRBJ1-5. TRBV21-1 is given as a pseudogene. The CDR3 length is 11 residues. DNA for the CDR3: TGTGCCAGCGGAACCAATCAGCCCCAGCATTTT. This translates into CASGTNQPQHF.

This clone was recorded only once. The J gene is TRBJ1-5, the V gene TRBV28; no clear D. V was pared by 6 bases and J by 6 bases, with 9 bases between. The CDR3 has 12 residues. Looked up from germline, CDR1 is MDHEN and CDR2 is SYDVKM. CDR3 nucleotide sequence: TGTGCCAGCAGCCACGGACTTCAGCCCCAGCATTTT. Protein sequence: CASSHGLQPQHF.

In the case of this clone: With a much larger clone just one base away, this may be a read error. The sample holds other DNA sequences that translate to the same CDR3. This chain uses TRBV28 with TRBJ2-7; 9 bases map to TRBD2. J lost 0 bases, V lost 6 bases, and 3 bases had no gene match. This CDR3 has 14 amino acids. Germline lookup yields CDR1 MDHEN and CDR2 SYDVKM. CDR3 in amino acids: CASSFSGSSYEQYF. The DNA of the CDR3 is TGTGCCAGCAGCTTTAGCGGGAGCTCCTACGAGCAGTACTTC.

Comment on this clone: Other DNA sequences in this specimen translate into the identical CDR3. This sequence joins TRBV13 and TRBJ2-2; no reliable D call. This CDR3 is 15 amino acids long. V lost 1 base, J lost 4 bases, and 10 bases lay in between. CDR1 PRHDT and CDR2 FYEKMQ come from the germline V gene (reference sequence). CDR3 sequence (DNA): TGTGCCAGCAGCTTAGAGAGTGGTCGCACCGGGGAGCTGTTTTTT. Amino acids: CASSLESGRTGELFF.

The sample holds a few counts of this clone. The chain is built from TRBV7-8 and TRBJ2-7; D ambiguous. The length of the CDR3 is 15 residues. The germline V and J ends were trimmed by 0 bases and 0 bases, with 9 bases remaining between them. From germline, CDR1 is SGHVS and CDR2 FQNEAQ. DNA for the CDR3: TGTGCCAGCAGCTTAGCACGTACCGGCTCCTACGAGCAGTACTTC. Translation: CASSLARTGSYEQYF.

This chain links TRBV7-2 with TRBJ2-2; TRBD1 might be the D (5 bases). The germline gives CDR1 SGHTA, CDR2 FQGNSA. V lost 3 bases, J lost 9 bases, and 11 bases lay in between. This CDR3 comprises 13 residues. The CDR3 loop reads CASSFQGRRELFF. The CDR3, as DNA: TGTGCCAGCAGCTTCCAGGGTCGTAGGGAGCTGTTTTTT.

This chain joins TRBV27 and TRBJ2-5, with TRBD1 identical over 7 bases. The V gene end was trimmed by 5 bases and the J gene end by 4 bases; junction bases not matched to a gene: 7. The CDR3 totals 14 residues. Germline-derived CDR1 and CDR2 are MNHEY and SMNVEV (reference sequence). The CDR3 DNA follows: TGTGCCAGCAGTGCGACAGGGTTTCCAGAGACCCAGTACTTC. This codes for CASSATGFPETQYF.

The rearrangement links TRBV5-1 to TRBJ2-1; D is possibly TRBD1 (5 bases). This CDR3 is 16 amino acids long. V lost 0 bases, J lost 4 bases, and 14 bases lay in between. Germline V gene lookup returns CDR1 SGHRS and CDR2 YFSETQ. The CDR3 sequence is CASSLGRPGLYNEQFF. CDR3 coding DNA: TGCGCCAGCAGCTTGGGCCGGCCAGGGCTGTACAATGAGCAGTTCTTC.

This clone appeared once. The V call is TRBV7-8, the J call TRBJ1-2, with a tentative D call TRBD1 (5 bases). The V gene's germline CDR1 is SGHVS and CDR2 FQNEAQ. The CDR3 is made up of 14 amino acids. V lost 0 bases and J 3 bases, leaving 8 bases between the germline ends. The CDR3 nucleotides are TGTGCCAGCAGCTTAGCGGCCAGGGACTATGGCTACACCTTC. Protein product: CASSLAARDYGYTF.

J is TRBJ1-5 and V is TRBV10-3; D is uncertain. Trimming shortened V by 6 bases and J by 5 bases, and 8 bases separated the two germline ends. The CDR3 spans 12 residues. From germline, CDR1 is ENHRY and CDR2 SYGVKD. The CDR3 nucleotides are TGTGCCATCAGCGGTGTGGATCAGCCCCAGCATTTT. Translation gives CAISGVDQPQHF.

The rearrangement links TRBV5-1 to TRBJ2-1; TRBD2 might be the D (6 bases). This CDR3 comprises 12 residues. V was trimmed by 6 bases and J by 4 bases, leaving 8 bases between them. Germline CDR1 and CDR2: SGHRS and YFSETQ. As DNA, the CDR3 is TGCGCCAGCAAGGACTATTACAATGAGCAGTTCTTC. Its protein product is CASKDYYNEQFF.

The chain is built from TRBV18 and TRBJ1-4; 7 nucleotides align to TRBD1. Germline V gene data show CDR1 as KGHSH and CDR2 as LQKENI. V shed 4 bases, J shed 7 bases, and the junction held 12 bases outside the gene matches. CDR3 length equals 16 residues. The CDR3 protein is CASSRGRQGSGEKLFF. The DNA for the CDR3 is TGTGCCAGCTCACGAGGTCGACAGGGTTCAGGTGAAAAACTGTTTTTT.

V and J are TRBV6-5 and TRBJ2-5; D remains unclear. CDR1 MNHEY and CDR2 SVGAGI come from the germline V gene. Trimming took off 5 bases at V and 5 bases at J, with 18 bases between the two ends. The CDR3 covers 15 residues. CDR3 sequence: CASSRSLGPRETQYF. The CDR3 nucleotides read TGTGCCAGCAGTAGATCCCTTGGGCCCCGGGAGACCCAGTACTTC.